This is a list of T cell receptor beta chains from one sample in a study of T-cell reconstitution after alpha-beta-depleted transplantation in children. Via MiXCR, TCRdb re-called the PCR reads, giving one row per CDR3 protein. The sample comprises roughly 500,000 distinct CDR3 sequences, 15% to 20% of which are singletons, and less than 4% rests with the top ten. The sample here was PBMCs from the stem cell graft donor, taken from the stem cell graft. The receptors here all came from a human donor who donated a stem cell graft to a child with acute lymphoblastic leukemia. CDR3s include the opening cysteine and the closing phenylalanine or tryptophan.

J	V	CDR3
TRBJ1-6	TRBV5-5	CASSSSSTTGPNSPLHF
TRBJ2-7	TRBV20-1	CSANSGSFGEQYF
TRBJ2-1	TRBV5-1	CASSLGAGGQFF
TRBJ1-2	TRBV20-1	CSASGQGNYGYTF
TRBJ2-1	TRBV12-3/TRBV12-4	CASNLSGPRLNEQFF
TRBJ2-7	TRBV3-1	CASSQRLASVHEQYF
TRBJ2-1	TRBV7-3	CASSPPLDSRMANEQFF
TRBJ2-5	TRBV5-1	CASRGLSHQETQYF
TRBJ2-3	TRBV4-1	CASSQVVAGTDTQYF
TRBJ2-7	TRBV30	CAQRASYEQYF
TRBJ2-1	TRBV7-9	CASSLRRGEQFF
TRBJ2-1	TRBV5-6	CASTETSGRATLGYNEQFF
TRBJ2-7	TRBV7-8	CASSFRDGSEQYF
TRBJ2-7	TRBV5-1	CASSDLAGGYEQYF
TRBJ2-7	TRBV13	CASSPTPGGSYEQYF
TRBJ1-1	TRBV5-1	CASSLVTRGNTEAFF
TRBJ1-4	TRBV12-3/TRBV12-4	CASSSGPDNEKLFF
TRBJ1-5	TRBV27	CASSLWGGYSYSNQPQHF
TRBJ2-7	TRBV6-2/TRBV6-3	CASRGTTSYEQYF
TRBJ2-3	TRBV5-1	CASTLKRQGVEGTQYF
TRBJ1-5	TRBV7-8	CASSLDQGGMGNQPQHF
TRBJ2-5	TRBV7-2	CASSLPHTSGSWGTQYF
TRBJ1-1	TRBV18	CASSQRWDSEAFF
TRBJ1-3	TRBV20-1	CSAGGDYRAGNTIYF
TRBJ2-7	TRBV15	CATSMMGGSPYEQYF
TRBJ2-7	TRBV27	CASSSGDYEQYF
TRBJ1-2	TRBV5-4	CASRTDRSIYGYTF
TRBJ2-1	TRBV5-1	CASSLTSGIINEQFF
TRBJ1-2	TRBV12-3/TRBV12-4	CASKTGEWANYGYTF
TRBJ1-2	TRBV29-1	CSVEDGGYYGYTF
TRBJ1-2	TRBV20-1	CSAYRGLHGYTF
TRBJ1-6	TRBV25-1	CASSDREVSPLHF
TRBJ2-1	TRBV20-1	CSAEDHDRVSYNEQFF
TRBJ2-5	TRBV12-3/TRBV12-4	CASSFGLAVETQYF
TRBJ2-7	TRBV7-9	CASSLETRLSEQYF
TRBJ2-7	TRBV20-1	CSASLAGESYEQYF
TRBJ2-1	TRBV5-1	CASSSSNVLSYNEQFF
TRBJ2-7	TRBV19	CASSMGPYEQYF
TRBJ2-5	TRBV20-1	CSAPETSGRETQYF
TRBJ2-7	TRBV5-1	CASSLQREADEQYF
TRBJ1-1	TRBV12-3/TRBV12-4	CASSFLGVNTEAFF
TRBJ1-5	TRBV7-9	CASSTPGSNQPQHF
TRBJ2-1	TRBV29-1	CSVPFYPYNEQFF
TRBJ2-1	TRBV29-1	CSVESDRNRNWGRADYEQFF
TRBJ2-7	TRBV6-5	CASSYGPGGEGARHEQYF
TRBJ1-2	TRBV10-2	CASSELGAGDGYTF
TRBJ2-7	TRBV20-1	CSAREGPPYEQYF
TRBJ2-3	TRBV5-4	CASSSPDVGTQYF
TRBJ1-4	TRBV10-3	CAISDPGATNEKLFF
TRBJ2-7	TRBV18	CASSPLQGKTYEQYF
TRBJ2-1	TRBV5-1	CASSLSTGSGEQFF
TRBJ2-6	TRBV20-1	CSATLSRANVLTF
TRBJ2-2	TRBV5-1	CASSKQGALTGELFF
TRBJ2-2	TRBV27	CASSLTGYTGELFF
TRBJ1-2	TRBV5-1	CASSLRRNNYGYTF